This TCR beta chain was captured by sequencing in a study of T cells after yellow fever vaccination (dated by TCRdb to the late 2010s). Study-level background: The SMART-Seq v4 Ultra Low Input RNA kit was used to prepare libraries from fractions with low cell numbers. The cohort comprised two healthy male donors, one aged 18 to 29 and one aged 30 to 40 years. Blood was collected at multiple timepoints before and after primary and secondary immunization, and bulk PBMC replicates and cell subsets were isolated. To follow T-cell clones before and after both primary and booster YFV17D yellow fever vaccination, bulk TCR alpha and beta repertoires underwent longitudinal sequencing.

Sequencer: Illumina NovaSeq 6000. Synthesis of TCR cDNA relied on 5'RACE template switching, a step that introduced a universal primer site along with unique molecular identifiers. Priming of cDNA synthesis was performed from both the TCR alpha and TCR beta constant segments. Two PCR steps were used to amplify libraries, with sample barcodes and sequencing adapters being added in the second step. Sequencing of libraries was done on Illumina HiSeq 2500 (2x100 bp) or NovaSeq (2x150 bp). The paper's processing steps were these. MIGEC was used to demultiplex reads and collapse the reads into UMI consensus sequences, and MiXCR was used for V(D)J alignment. Clonotypes responding to the vaccine were identified with edgeR on replicate PBMC samples, with the criteria of FDR below 0.01 and a log2 fold change above 5 up to day 15. Each bulk clonotype received a CD4 or CD8 identity based on whether the sequenced CD4 or CD8 repertoire contained that clonotype at higher abundance. Through fastp at Q25 and MiXCR, TCRdb rebuilt clones from the public reads, retaining in-frame beta chains. Each entry merges the rows of one CDR3 protein and shows their most common DNA and genes. What appears here as the V and J calls and clone size reflects TCRdb's work, not the paper's. Present in this sample are a few hundred thousand distinct CDR3 sequences, about 5.2% of which were seen just once. 2.5% to 4% of the sample lies in the top ten.

The treatment or condition tag for this specimen amounts to: live attenuated yellow fever vaccine strain. PBMCs were isolated from peripheral blood using a standard Ficoll-Paque protocol. Dynabeads CD4 and CD8 positive selection kits were used to isolate CD4 and CD8 T-cell fractions. TriZol was used to extract RNA from bulk PBMCs, from CD4 and CD8 fractions, and from dextramer-positive and dextramer-negative fractions. The CDR3, from cysteine to phenylalanine, totals 15 residues. Only the CDR3 region is kept as DNA, spanning 45 bases read in frame from base 1. The CDR1 and CDR2 encoded by the germline V gene are SGHRS and YFSETQ. Clipping removes 4 bases from V and 5 bases from J, with 8 as the unmatched junction base count. The investigation overall reported the following: After the booster, most clones that had expanded after primary vaccination were detected again (nearly 98% of CD4 and 88% of CD8), suggesting broad maintenance of memory. Compared with the primary T-cell response, the secondary T-cell response was weaker but faster, peaking on day 5 rather than day 15. FACS-sorted repertoires could contain abundant contaminating clonotypes from the bulk population, so computational filtering was required. Because only a couple of donors were included in the study, the extent to which the findings can be generalized is limited. A small fraction of clonotypes showed up in both the CD4 and CD8 compartments, probably as a result of convergent recombination.

This clonotype has more than one count but fewer than ten. Its target antigen remains unknown. No per-base quality is available; no much larger clone lies one base away. Material: CD4+ T cells sorted from PBMCs, obtained on the day of the yellow fever booster vaccination. The source is a man between 18 and 29 years old who received the YFV17D yellow fever vaccine. The rearranged chain carries TRBV5-1 and TRBJ2-3; TRBD1 aligns with 9 central bases. The CDR3 is CASSPGQGGIDTQYF. The nucleotides read TGCGCCAGCAGCCCGGGACAGGGAGGCATAGATACGCAGTATTTT.